Listed below are T cell receptor beta chains from one sample, sequenced in a study of T cell repertoires in cytomegalovirus infection. Their antigens are not known. TCRdb re-called the reads through MiXCR, storing one row per CDR3 protein. Here the sample spans 700,000 to 900,000 distinct CDR3 sequences, about 28% being singletons. Sequences were derived from cultured CD8+ T cells from PBMCs, sampled from culture after CMV antigen stimulation. Receptors originate from a human donor in good health (CMV status not recorded). Some clones in this sample may be carry-over from other donors' samples. The conserved cysteine and the conserved F or W are not part of the CDR3 here. Each record gives: V gene, CDR3 length, J gene, CDR3 protein.

>TRBV4-1|12|TRBJ2-7
ASSQRQGSYEQY
>TRBV18|13|TRBJ2-7
ASSPDRALSYEQY
>TRBV12-3/TRBV12-4|13|TRBJ2-6
ASSTRTGRANVLT
>TRBV7-2|13|TRBJ2-5
ASSLAAGPQETQY
>TRBV15|15|TRBJ2-5
ATSREGGGLGGGTQY
>TRBV7-9|11|TRBJ2-1
ASSLEVSGEQF
>TRBV27|13|TRBJ1-6
ASSWLPGNNSPLH
>TRBV7-6|11|TRBJ2-1
ASSSSPGNEQF
>TRBV7-9|13|TRBJ1-6
ASSLALDWDSPLH
>TRBV9|13|TRBJ1-1
ASSGTGAVDTEAF
>TRBV20-1|7|TRBJ1-1
SARTEAF
>TRBV6-5|12|TRBJ2-1
ASSYSRGRDEQF
>TRBV29-1|9|TRBJ1-2
SVEEIYGYT
>TRBV7-2|14|TRBJ2-1
ASSLGGRVSYNEQF
>TRBV9|12|TRBJ2-7
ASSIGTGKDEQY
>TRBV7-6|12|TRBJ2-7
ASNDPAKGYEQY
>TRBV4-3|11|TRBJ2-1
ASSQVTGDEQF
>TRBV7-2|15|TRBJ2-4
ASSFGQGARAKNIQY
>TRBV7-9|11|TRBJ2-1
ASSFGLSDEQF
>TRBV6-5|13|TRBJ1-1
ASSYYGRGDTEAF
>TRBV6-2/TRBV6-3|14|TRBJ2-5
ASSYSASGGGETQY
>TRBV24-1|12|TRBJ2-3
ATSVTWDTDTQY
>TRBV19|13|TRBJ1-1
ASTQDRRGNTEAF
>TRBV7-9|12|TRBJ1-1
ASSEAGGYTEAF
>TRBV7-9|15|TRBJ2-7
ASSAQTQHVGSYEQY
>TRBV27|12|TRBJ1-5
ASSLGIFNQPQH
>TRBV27|11|TRBJ1-1
ASLDRENTEAF
>TRBV5-6|12|TRBJ2-1
ASSLAGRYTEQF
>TRBV19|17|TRBJ2-1
ASSIKSPGLAGTYNEQF
>TRBV27|12|TRBJ1-5
ASSSYLGNQPQH
>TRBV6-6|13|TRBJ1-5
ASSRNRDSNQPQH
>TRBV7-6|14|TRBJ2-2
ASSLVLAPNTGELF
>TRBV6-2/TRBV6-3|11|TRBJ1-5
ASSYVLSQPQH
>TRBV7-9|10|TRBJ1-2
ASSLDGGGYT
>TRBV19|10|TRBJ2-2
AGRRGSGELF
>TRBV24-1|13|TRBJ2-5
ATSETGGWGETQY
>TRBV11-3|13|TRBJ2-2
ASSPPAAKPGELF
>TRBV4-3|13|TRBJ1-6
ASSQEWGFNSPLH
>TRBV29-1|9|TRBJ1-2
SVGDLYGYT
>TRBV6-2/TRBV6-3|13|TRBJ2-2
ASNPRGGPTGELF
>TRBV6-5|12|TRBJ1-5
ASSYDRYNQPQH
>TRBV7-2|14|TRBJ1-2
ASSLAVQGDVYGYT
>TRBV28|13|TRBJ2-5
ASSFREPGGETQY
>TRBV20-1|11|TRBJ1-1
SADPQGSTEAF
>TRBV7-6|12|TRBJ2-3
ASSSRDRENTQY
>TRBV5-6|11|TRBJ2-1
ASSLGRKNEQF
>TRBV4-1|13|TRBJ1-4
ASSQSRGLGEKLF
>TRBV28|12|TRBJ1-6
ASSFVQGASPLH
>TRBV6-6|12|TRBJ2-1
ASNYEDTYNEQF
>TRBV7-6|15|TRBJ1-6
ASSLRERSSYNSPLH
>TRBV4-1|15|TRBJ1-4
ASSQEDMAVMNEKLF
>TRBV7-9|14|TRBJ1-1
ASSSPRVRLNTEAF
>TRBV7-2|14|TRBJ1-1
ASSLARTGVNTEAF
>TRBV7-8|14|TRBJ2-1
ASSLGRKRPYNEQF
>TRBV7-4|9|TRBJ2-3
ATRSRDTQY